Below, one TCR beta chain is given with its context. Its target is unknown. This specimen belongs to a study of cytomegalovirus exposure and HLA in healthy donors. Whole-study results and caveats: Cytomegalovirus association was assigned to 150 to 200 TCR beta chains.

The PCR ran on 60 Vbeta and 13 Jbeta primers. Profiled with immunoSEQ multiplex PCR; TCRdb holds only in-frame clones, not every one. The sample holds more than 150,000 clones; 87% are singletons and the top ten take about 0.21%. The sample taken for sequencing was PBMCs. The sequence was obtained from a girl in the first two years of life in good health and CMV-seronegative.

Here the CDR3 DNA reads TGTGCCTGGAGTGGACAGGGAGATCAGCCCCAGCATTTT. Protein product: CAWSGQGDQPQHF. The gene calls are TRBV30 and TRBJ1-5, with 7 bases lining up with TRBD1. The germline V gene encodes CDR1 GTSNPN and CDR2 SVGIG (reference sequence). With 1 base clipped from V and 5 bases from J, the junction kept 2 bases outside the gene matches. This CDR3 spans 13 amino acids.